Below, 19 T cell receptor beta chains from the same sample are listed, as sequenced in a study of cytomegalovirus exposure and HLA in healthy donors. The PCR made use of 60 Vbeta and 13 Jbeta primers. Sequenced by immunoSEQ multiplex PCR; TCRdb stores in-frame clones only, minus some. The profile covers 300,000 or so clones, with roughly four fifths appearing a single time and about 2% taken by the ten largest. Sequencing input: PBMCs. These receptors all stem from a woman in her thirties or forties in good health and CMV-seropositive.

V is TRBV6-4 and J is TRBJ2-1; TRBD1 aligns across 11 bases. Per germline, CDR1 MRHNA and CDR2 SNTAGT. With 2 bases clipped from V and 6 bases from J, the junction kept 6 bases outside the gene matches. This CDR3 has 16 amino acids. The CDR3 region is CASSDTAGTGGNEQFF. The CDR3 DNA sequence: TGTGCCAGCAGTGACACCGCCGGGACAGGGGGCAATGAGCAGTTCTTC.

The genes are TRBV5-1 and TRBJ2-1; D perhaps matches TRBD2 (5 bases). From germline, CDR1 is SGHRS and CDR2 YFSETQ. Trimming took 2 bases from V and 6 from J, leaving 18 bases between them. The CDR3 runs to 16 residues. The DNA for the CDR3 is TGCGCCAGCAGCTTTTACGGCCTAGCCCTAACCAATGAGCAGTTCTTC. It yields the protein CASSFYGLALTNEQFF.

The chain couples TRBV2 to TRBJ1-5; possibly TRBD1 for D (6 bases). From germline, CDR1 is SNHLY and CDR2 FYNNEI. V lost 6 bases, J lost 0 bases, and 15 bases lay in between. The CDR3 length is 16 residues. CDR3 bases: TGTGCCAGCAGAGGAGCGGGGACAAATAGCAATCAGCCCCAGCATTTT. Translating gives CASRGAGTNSNQPQHF. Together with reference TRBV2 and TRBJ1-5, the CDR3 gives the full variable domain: EPEVTQTPSHQVTQMGQEVILRCVPISNHLYFYWYRQILGQKVEFLVSFYNNEISEKSEIFDDQFSVERPDGSNFTLKIRSTKLEDSAMYFCASRGAGTNSNQPQHFGDGTRLSIL.

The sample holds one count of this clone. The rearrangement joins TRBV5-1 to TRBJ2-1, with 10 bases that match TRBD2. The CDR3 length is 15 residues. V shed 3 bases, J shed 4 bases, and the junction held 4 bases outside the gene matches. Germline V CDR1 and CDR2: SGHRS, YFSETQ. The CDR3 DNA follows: TGCGCCAGCAGCTCTAGCGGGGGCAGTTACAATGAGCAGTTCTTC. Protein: CASSSSGGSYNEQFF. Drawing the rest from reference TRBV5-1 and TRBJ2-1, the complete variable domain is KAGVTQTPRYLIKTRGQQVTLSCSPISGHRSVSWYQQTPGQGLQFLFEYFSETQRNKGNFPGRFSGRQFSNSRSEMNVSTLELGDSALYLCASSSSGGSYNEQFFGPGTRLTVL.

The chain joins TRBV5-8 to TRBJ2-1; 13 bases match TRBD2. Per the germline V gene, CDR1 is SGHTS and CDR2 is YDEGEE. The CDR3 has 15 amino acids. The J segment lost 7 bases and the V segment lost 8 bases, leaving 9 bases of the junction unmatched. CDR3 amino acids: CASPSGTSGINEQFF. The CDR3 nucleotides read TGTGCCAGTCCTTCCGGGACTAGCGGGATAAATGAGCAGTTCTTC. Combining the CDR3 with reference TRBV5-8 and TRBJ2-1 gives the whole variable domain EAGVTQSPTHLIKTRGQQATLRCSPISGHTSVYWYQQALGLGLQFLLWYDEGEERNRGNFPPRFSGRQFPNYSSELNVNALELEDSALYLCASPSGTSGINEQFFGPGTRLTVL.

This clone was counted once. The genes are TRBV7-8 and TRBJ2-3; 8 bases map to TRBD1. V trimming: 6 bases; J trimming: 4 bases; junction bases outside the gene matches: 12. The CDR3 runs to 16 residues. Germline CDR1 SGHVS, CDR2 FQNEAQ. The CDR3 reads CASSLSRGRQADTQYF. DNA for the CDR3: TGTGCCAGCAGTCTAAGCAGGGGGCGGCAAGCAGATACGCAGTATTTT.

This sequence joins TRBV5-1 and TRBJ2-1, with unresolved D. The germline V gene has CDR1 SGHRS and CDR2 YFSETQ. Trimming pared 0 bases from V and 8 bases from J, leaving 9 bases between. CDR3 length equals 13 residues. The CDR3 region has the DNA TGCGCCAGCAGCTTGGCTTTCCCCCATGAGCAGTTCTTC. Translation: CASSLAFPHEQFF.

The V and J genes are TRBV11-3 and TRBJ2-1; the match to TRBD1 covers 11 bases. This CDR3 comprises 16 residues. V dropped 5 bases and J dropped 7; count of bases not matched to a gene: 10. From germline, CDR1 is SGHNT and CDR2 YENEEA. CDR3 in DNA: TGTGCCAGCAGCCCCACCTGGGACAGGGGGGGTAATGAGCAGTTCTTC. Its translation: CASSPTWDRGGNEQFF.

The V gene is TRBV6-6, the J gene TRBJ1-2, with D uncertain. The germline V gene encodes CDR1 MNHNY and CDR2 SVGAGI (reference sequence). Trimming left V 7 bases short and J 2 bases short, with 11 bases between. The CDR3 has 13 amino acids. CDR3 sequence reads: CASIGGANYGYTF. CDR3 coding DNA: TGTGCCAGCATAGGAGGAGCCAACTATGGCTACACCTTC.

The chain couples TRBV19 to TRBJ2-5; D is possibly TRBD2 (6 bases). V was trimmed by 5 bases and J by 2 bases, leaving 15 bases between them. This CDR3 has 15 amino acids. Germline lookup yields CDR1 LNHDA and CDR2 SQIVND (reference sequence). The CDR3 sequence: CASSLGGGLQETQYF. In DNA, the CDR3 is TGTGCCAGTAGTCTCGGCGGAGGGCTACAAGAGACCCAGTACTTC.

The CDR3 DNA follows: TGTGCCAGCAGCAAACAAGCCTATGGCTACACCTTC. Protein product: CASSKQAYGYTF. This chain uses TRBV21-1 with TRBJ1-2. TRBV21-1 is shown as a pseudogene. This CDR3 region has 12 residues.

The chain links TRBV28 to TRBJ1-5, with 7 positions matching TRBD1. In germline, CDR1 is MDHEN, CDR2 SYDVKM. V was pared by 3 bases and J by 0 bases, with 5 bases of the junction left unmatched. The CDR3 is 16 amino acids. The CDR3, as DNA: TGTGCCAGCAGTTTCCGGACAGGAAATAGCAATCAGCCCCAGCATTTT. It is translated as CASSFRTGNSNQPQHF.

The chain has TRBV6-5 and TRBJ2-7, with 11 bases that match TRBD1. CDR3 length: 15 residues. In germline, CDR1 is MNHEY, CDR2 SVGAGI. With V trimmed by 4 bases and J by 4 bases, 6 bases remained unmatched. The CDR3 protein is CASSWQGTGGYEQYF. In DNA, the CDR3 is TGTGCCAGCAGTTGGCAAGGGACAGGGGGGTACGAGCAGTACTTC.

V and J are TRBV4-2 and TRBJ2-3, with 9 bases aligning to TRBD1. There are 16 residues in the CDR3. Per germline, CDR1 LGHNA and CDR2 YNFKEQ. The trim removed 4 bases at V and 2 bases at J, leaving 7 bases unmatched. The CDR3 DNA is TGTGCCAGCAGCCCCGCCGGGACAGGGTCCACAGATACGCAGTATTTT. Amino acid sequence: CASSPAGTGSTDTQYF.

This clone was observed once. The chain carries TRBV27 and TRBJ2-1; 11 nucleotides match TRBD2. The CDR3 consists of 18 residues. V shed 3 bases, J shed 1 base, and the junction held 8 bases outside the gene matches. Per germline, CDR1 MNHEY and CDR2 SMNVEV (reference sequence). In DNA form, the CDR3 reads TGTGCCAGCAGTTTTCTATCTAGCGGGGGGAGTTCCTACAATGAGCAGTTCTTC. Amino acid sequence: CASSFLSSGGSSYNEQFF.

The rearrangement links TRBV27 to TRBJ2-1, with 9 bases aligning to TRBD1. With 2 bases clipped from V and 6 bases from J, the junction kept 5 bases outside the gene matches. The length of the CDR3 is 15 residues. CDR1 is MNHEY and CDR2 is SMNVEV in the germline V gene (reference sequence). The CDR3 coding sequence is TGTGCCAGCAGTTTAACGGGACAGGGTTTCAATGAGCAGTTCTTC. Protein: CASSLTGQGFNEQFF.

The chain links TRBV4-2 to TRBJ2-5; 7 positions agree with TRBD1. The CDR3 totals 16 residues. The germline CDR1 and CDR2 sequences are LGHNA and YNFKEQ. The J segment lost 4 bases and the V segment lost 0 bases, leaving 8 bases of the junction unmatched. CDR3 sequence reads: CASSQDWGQPLETQYF. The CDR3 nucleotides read TGTGCCAGCAGCCAAGATTGGGGACAGCCATTAGAGACCCAGTACTTC.

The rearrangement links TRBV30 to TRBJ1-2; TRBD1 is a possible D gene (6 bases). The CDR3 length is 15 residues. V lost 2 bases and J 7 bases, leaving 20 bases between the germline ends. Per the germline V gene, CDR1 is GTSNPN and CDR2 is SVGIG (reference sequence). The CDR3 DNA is TGTGCCTGGAGTACTTCGGTTGGGGGCGCGGGTGGCTACACCTTC. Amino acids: CAWSTSVGGAGGYTF.

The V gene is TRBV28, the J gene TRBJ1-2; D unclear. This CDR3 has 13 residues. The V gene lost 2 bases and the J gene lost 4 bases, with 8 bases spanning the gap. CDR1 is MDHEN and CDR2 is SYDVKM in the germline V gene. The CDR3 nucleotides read TGTGCCAGCAGTTTAGGCGGCCCCTATGGCTACACCTTC. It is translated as CASSLGGPYGYTF.